These T cell receptor beta chains were read from a single sample in a study of blood T cells in healthy people across ages. TCRdb recomputed calls from the 5' RACE reads with MiXCR, one row per CDR3 protein. This table holds 650,000 to 800,000 distinct CDR3 sequences, around 45% found once. Sequenced sample: blood. The origin of the receptors is a man in his fifties or sixties in good health. Each CDR3 is given with its conserved first and last residue. A D gene is named only where the DNA matches it firmly. Size tells how often a clone was seen (once, few, many) or the class of an expanded clone, and some rows leave it out.

v_gene,abundance,j_gene,d_gene,CDR3nt,CDR3aa
TRBV7-9,NA,TRBJ2-7,NA,TGTGCCAGCAGCCTAGCTACGGCAGGAGGCTACGAGCAGTACTTC,CASSLATAGGYEQYF
TRBV4-3,NA,TRBJ2-7,NA,TGCGCCAGCAGCCAAGGGATGACAACCATCAGAGGTCAGGGGGGGTTGACCTACGAGCAGTACTTC,CASSQGMTTIRGQGGLTYEQYF
TRBV6-2/TRBV6-3,NA,TRBJ1-1,TRBD1,TGTGCCAGCAGACCCCCCGGGACAGGGTCGAACACTGAAGCTTTCTTT,CASRPPGTGSNTEAFF
TRBV20-1,NA,TRBJ2-2,NA,TGCAGTGCTAGGGAAGGGAGCACCGGGGAGCTGTTTTTT,CSAREGSTGELFF
TRBV6-1,NA,TRBJ1-5,NA,TGTGCCAGCAGTGTTGTAGAAGGGGCAAGCAAGCCCCAGCATTTT,CASSVVEGASKPQHF
TRBV19,NA,TRBJ2-2,TRBD1,TGTGCCAGTTTTCGGACAGGGAAAGGTACCGGGGAGCTGTTTTTT,CASFRTGKGTGELFF
TRBV28,few,TRBJ2-7,TRBD1,TGTGCCAGCAGTTTCGGGACAGGGATCTACGAGCAGTACTTC,CASSFGTGIYEQYF
TRBV7-2,NA,TRBJ2-5,NA,TGTGCCAGCAGCTTAGAGGGGTGGCAAGAGACCCAGTACTTC,CASSLEGWQETQYF
TRBV9,NA,TRBJ2-3,NA,TGTGCCAGCAGCGTAGAAGGGGGACCCATCACAGATACGCAGTATTTT,CASSVEGGPITDTQYF
TRBV6-2/TRBV6-3,many,TRBJ1-2,TRBD1,TGTGCCAGCAGACCCGACAGGGCCTATCGCTACACCTTC,CASRPDRAYRYTF
TRBV11-3,NA,TRBJ1-1,NA,TGTGCCAGCAGCCCCGGCCCGGACAGAGAGGTCACTGAAGCTTTCTTT,CASSPGPDREVTEAFF
TRBV29-1,once,TRBJ2-4,NA,TGCAGCGTCAACCCGGGGAAGAGAGAGTACTTC,CSVNPGKREYF
TRBV6-2/TRBV6-3,NA,TRBJ2-7,NA,TGTGCCAGCAGCTTAGGACAGATGCAGTACTTC,CASSLGQMQYF
TRBV11-2,many,TRBJ2-6,NA,TGTGCCAGCAGCTTAGAAATCTCTGGGTGGGTCCTGACTTTC,CASSLEISGWVLTF
TRBV25-1,NA,TRBJ2-1,NA,TGTGCCAGCAGTCGGGCAGGGGATTGGGATGAGCAGTTCTTC,CASSRAGDWDEQFF
TRBV6-1,NA,TRBJ2-3,NA,TGTGCCAGCTGTGGGACTGGCACAGATACGCAGTATTTT,CASCGTGTDTQYF
TRBV15,NA,TRBJ2-3,NA,TGTGCCACCAGCGCCGGACTCGATACGCAGTATTTT,CATSAGLDTQYF
TRBV27,many,TRBJ2-5,TRBD2,TGTGCCAGCAATGCCGGGGGGGCCTTGCGGGAGACCCAGTACTTC,CASNAGGALRETQYF
TRBV6-2/TRBV6-3,few,TRBJ2-7,NA,TGTGCCAGCAGCAGTCGCCCGGGCGAGCAGTACTTC,CASSSRPGEQYF
TRBV7-2,few,TRBJ1-2,TRBD1,TGTGCCAGCAGCTTAATAATGGGACAGGATGGCTACACCTTC,CASSLIMGQDGYTF
TRBV29-1,few,TRBJ2-7,NA,TGCAGCGTGTTGTGGGGGGACCCAGGCGCCGACTCCTACGAGCAGTACTTC,CSVLWGDPGADSYEQYF
TRBV29-1,few,TRBJ2-5,TRBD1,TGCAGCGTTGAGAAGGGGGCGGGTGGAGAGACCCAGTACTTC,CSVEKGAGGETQYF
TRBV5-5,NA,TRBJ2-7,NA,TGTGCCAGCAGCTTGGGGACAGCTGTTAACGAGCAGTACTTC,CASSLGTAVNEQYF
TRBV30,NA,TRBJ2-7,NA,TGTGCCTGGAGTGTTTCTCCCGAGCAGTACTTC,CAWSVSPEQYF
TRBV15,NA,TRBJ1-2,NA,TGTGCCACCAGCCTAGTGAACCTGGATGGCTACACCTTC,CATSLVNLDGYTF
TRBV15,NA,TRBJ2-3,NA,TGTGCCACCAGCAGAGCTAGTGCAGATACGCAGTATTTT,CATSRASADTQYF
TRBV7-9,few,TRBJ1-2,NA,TGTGCCAGCAGCTATACAGAGAGCTACACCTTC,CASSYTESYTF
TRBV5-1,few,TRBJ2-7,NA,TGCGCCAGCAGCTTGGGGCGGGGTCCAAGGGAGCAGTACTTC,CASSLGRGPREQYF
TRBV12-3/TRBV12-4,few,TRBJ2-2,NA,TGTGCCAGCAGTTTCGCCCCGGGGCTCGTTTCAGGGGAGCTGTTTTTT,CASSFAPGLVSGELFF
TRBV20-1,NA,TRBJ2-3,TRBD2,TGCAGTGCCGTACCCGGGACTAGCGGGAGTCTCACAGATACGCAGTATTTT,CSAVPGTSGSLTDTQYF
TRBV6-1,NA,TRBJ2-2,NA,TGTGCCAGCAGTGAATATGGTACGAACACCGGGGAGCTGTTTTTT,CASSEYGTNTGELFF
TRBV6-6,NA,TRBJ2-1,NA,TGTGCCAACAGTTTGGACAGTCTCAATGAGCAGTTCTTC,CANSLDSLNEQFF
TRBV7-9,NA,TRBJ1-2,NA,TGTGCCAGCAGCTTAGGTCCAGGGGACGGCTACACCTTC,CASSLGPGDGYTF
TRBV4-1,many,TRBJ2-2,TRBD1,TGCGCCAGCAGCCAAGGGACAGGGAGAGCCGGGGAGCTGTTTTTT,CASSQGTGRAGELFF
TRBV4-3,NA,TRBJ2-7,TRBD2,TGCGCCAGCAGCGCCCATCCTAGCGGGGACTCCTACGAGCAGTACTTC,CASSAHPSGDSYEQYF
TRBV11-2,few,TRBJ2-6,NA,TGTGCCAGCAGCTTATATTTTTCGGGCTCTGGGGCCAACGTCCTGACTTTC,CASSLYFSGSGANVLTF
TRBV27,NA,TRBJ2-1,NA,TGTGCCAGCAGTTTAAGTGCAGGGTACAATGAGCAGTTCTTC,CASSLSAGYNEQFF
TRBV25-1,NA,TRBJ1-2,NA,TGTGCCAGCAGTGATGGGGCCAGGACCTATGGCTACACCTTC,CASSDGARTYGYTF
TRBV30,NA,TRBJ1-2,NA,TGTGCCTGGAGTGTAATGCGAGGAGCTGGCTACACCTTC,CAWSVMRGAGYTF
TRBV9,NA,TRBJ2-7,NA,TGTGCCAGCAGCGTAGATAATGCACAGGCCTACGAGCAGTACTTC,CASSVDNAQAYEQYF